This T cell receptor beta chain was recorded in a study of blood T cells in healthy people across ages (dated by TCRdb to between 2014 and 2017). In terms of the full investigation: In model experiments, template switching captured about one uniquely barcoded TCR beta cDNA molecule for every two T cells. Age-related changes in TCR beta repertoire diversity were measured in the study by deep sequencing normalized with unique cDNA molecular identifiers. The donors were split into four age groups: young (average 16 years), middle-aged (roughly 39), aged (approximately 60) and long-lived (82). To avoid experimental bias, donors of different ages were randomly spread across the sequencing lanes. The study analyzed two additional independent replicas of 1 million unique cDNA reads from the same blood draw for two donors, one aged 18 to 29 and one aged 80 or older. Overall results and qualifications from the work: Compared with the aged group, more naive CD4+ T cells, fewer expanded clones and increased TCR diversity were shown by the long-lived group, suggesting age selection. As age increased, observed TCR beta diversity per million T cells dropped in a roughly linear way, and a significant reduction was already evident by age about 40. Because profiling used bulk unsorted PBMCs, naive and antigen-experienced compartments could not be compared conclusively. The percentage of naive T cells measured by flow cytometry correlated strongly with observed TCR beta diversity. Donor CMV infection status was unknown, potentially confounding age-related changes in expanded clonotypes. Total diversity estimates from one million sequenced T cells were considered lower bounds and underestimates.

As concerns this clonotype: Its recognized antigen is unknown. Base quality data are lacking; no much larger clone is found one base away.

Donors were approximately 42 systemically healthy Caucasian individuals from Russia aged roughly 6 to 90 years. Each donor gave roughly 11 milliliters of peripheral blood, drawn into EDTA-treated Vacutainer tubes. Ficoll-Paque density-gradient centrifugation was used to isolate PBMCs, with at least 6.5 million per sample. Trizol reagent was used to extract total RNA from the PBMCs, yielding at least 6 micrograms per sample. For every donor, an aliquot of PBMCs went through flow cytometry to measure the percentages of naive CD45RAhigh/CD27high T cells. Libraries were built with 5' RACE. Instrument on record: Illumina HiSeq 2500. A second about 7 to 12 cycle PCR used a sample-barcoded 5' primer and a J-beta primer mix. A unique molecular identifier was introduced onto each TCR beta cDNA molecule by a template-switch 5' adaptor carrying 12 random nucleotides. At least 2.5 million CDR3-containing paired-end reads were obtained from each sample. All of the RNA was converted into first-strand cDNA using the Mint cDNA synthesis kit, with a TRBC-specific oligonucleotide serving as the primer. All cDNA was treated with uracil-DNA glycosylase and then went through a first 18-cycle PCR with the universal primers M1SS and BC2_uni_R. As for the authors' bioinformatics: Each sample was normalized by randomly selecting 1 million high-quality reads, each carrying a distinct molecular identifier. Instead of being binned into consensus sequences, reads that shared molecular identifiers were thrown out. MiTCR, set to a Q25 quality threshold and the strictest error-elimination algorithm, was used for CDR3 identification, clonotype clustering and error correction. A nonparametric unseen species model with Euler transformation was used to estimate a lower bound on total TCR beta diversity. TCRdb reprocessing: public reads trimmed at Q25 with fastp, clones called with MiXCR, in-frame beta chains kept. Identical CDR3 protein sequences are pooled into one entry, listed with their most common genes and DNA. None of the V and J calls come from the authors' own analysis; TCRdb made them. This sample gives about 1.4 million distinct CDR3 sequences in total; approximately 59% of them show up just once. Over 5.5% of the sample is taken by the ten largest.

The sample taken for sequencing was blood. This TCR came from a man between 18 and 29 years old in good health.

The DNA reads as follows: TGTGCCAGCAGTTTAATGACAATTTCGGAGACCCAGTACTTC. Translated, this is CASSLMTISETQYF. This sequence uses TRBV6-1 and TRBJ2-5; the D gene assignment is ambiguous. Per the germline V gene, MNHNS is the CDR1 and SASEGT is the CDR2. The junction shows trimming of 5 bases on V and 5 bases on J, plus 15 bases between the germline ends. The CDR3 measures 14 amino acids from cysteine to phenylalanine. Of the read, only the CDR3 DNA is kept; its 42 bases are in frame from base 1.